The next 22 T cell receptor beta chains were all read from a single sample in a study of blood T cell repertoires in COVID-19. TCRdb keeps only in-frame clones here, not all; method: immunoSEQ multiplex PCR. Of 130,000 to 150,000 clones listed, approximately 87% were seen once; the top ten hold 3.5% to 5.5%. Specimen: peripheral blood. These receptors all come from a woman aged 40 to 55 with acute or convalescent COVID-19.

This clone occurred once. One end of the junction fails to match germline, which may point to a read error. This chain links TRBV7-9 with TRBJ1-1; D remains unclear. Germline V gives CDR1 SEHNR, CDR2 FQNEAQ (reference sequence). The length of the CDR3 is 10 residues. CDR3 bases: TGTGCCAGCAGCTTAGAGGAGAGCAACTTT. This sequence encodes CASSLEESNF.

The chain joins TRBV28 to TRBJ2-1, with TRBD1 matching 7 bases. The CDR3 is 15 amino acids. Germline V gene lookup returns CDR1 MDHEN and CDR2 SYDVKM. With V trimmed by 2 bases and J by 5 bases, 6 bases remained unmatched. CDR3 sequence (DNA): TGTGCCAGCAGTTTAGGGTCAGGGGGTAACAATGAGCAGTTCTTC. It codes for CASSLGSGGNNEQFF.

The chain combines TRBV28 with TRBJ2-5; TRBD1 is a possible D gene (7 bases). Trimming stripped 5 bases from V and 5 bases from J, with 18 bases between. The CDR3 extends over 15 amino acids. Germline V gene lookup returns CDR1 MDHEN and CDR2 SYDVKM. CDR3 protein: CASSPRDRLVETQYF. In DNA form, the CDR3 reads TGTGCCAGCAGTCCGAGGGACAGACTAGTCGAGACCCAGTACTTC.

The chain carries TRBV6-5 and TRBJ2-5; D gene unclear. CDR1 is MNHEY and CDR2 is SVGAGI in the germline V gene. Trimming pared 8 bases from V and 4 bases from J, leaving 17 bases between. This CDR3 is 14 amino acids long. This CDR3 reads CASARSANRETQYF. In DNA form, the CDR3 reads TGTGCCAGCGCTAGGTCCGCAAACCGAGAGACCCAGTACTTC.

Concerning this clone: This specimen includes other DNA sequences encoding the same CDR3. The gene calls are TRBV18 and TRBJ2-7; 7 bases line up with TRBD2. V dropped 2 bases and J dropped 4; count of bases not matched to a gene: 2. CDR1 is KGHSH, CDR2 LQKENI, per germline. This CDR3 contains 13 residues. The CDR3 here is CASSPTGGYEQYF. CDR3 DNA: TGTGCCAGCTCACCAACGGGAGGATACGAGCAGTACTTC.

The gene calls are TRBV4-3 and TRBJ2-7; 9 bases map to TRBD2. This CDR3 has 15 amino acids. CDR1 and CDR2 (germline): LGHNA, YSLEER. The V and J ends lost 0 bases and 8 bases, in that order; junction bases with no gene match: 8. The CDR3 reads CASSQDLSGGRQQYF. The CDR3 nucleotides are TGCGCCAGCAGCCAAGATTTGAGCGGGGGGCGCCAGCAGTACTTC.

The rearrangement links TRBV4-3 to TRBJ2-6, with 7 positions matching TRBD1. This CDR3 has 18 residues. Germline values: CDR1 LGHNA, CDR2 YSLEER. Germline trimming cut 5 bases from V and 0 bases from J; bases unmatched to any gene: 10. In DNA form, the CDR3 reads TGCGCCAGCAGCGACACCGGGACAGAGAGCTCTGGGGCCAACGTCCTGACTTTC. It encodes CASSDTGTESSGANVLTF.

The V call is TRBV19, the J call TRBJ1-1, with TRBD1 matching over 7 bases. V trimming: 5 bases; J trimming: 3 bases; junction bases outside the gene matches: 3. Per the germline V gene, CDR1 is LNHDA and CDR2 is SQIVND (reference sequence). CDR3 length: 13 amino acids. The CDR3, as DNA: TGTGCCAGTAGTGAACAGGGGTACACTGAAGCTTTCTTT. As protein: CASSEQGYTEAFF.

The chain employs TRBV12-2 and TRBJ2-1; TRBD2 is the table's D call and was not checked against the DNA. TRBV12-2 is described as a pseudogene. The CDR3 has 12 residues. CDR3 in DNA: TGTGCAAGTCGCCCCCCCGTCAATGAGCAGTTCTTC. Protein sequence: CASRPPVNEQFF.

V and J are TRBV18 and TRBJ1-1, with 10 bases matching TRBD1. The germline CDR1 and CDR2 sequences are KGHSH and LQKENI. The V segment lost 2 bases and the J segment 0 bases; nucleotides outside the gene matches: 3. The CDR3 consists of 16 residues. The CDR3 loop is CASSPRQGAMNTEAFF. CDR3 sequence (DNA): TGTGCCAGCTCACCAAGACAGGGGGCTATGAACACTGAAGCTTTCTTT. Full variable domain (outside the CDR3, taken from reference TRBV18 and TRBJ1-1): NAGVMQNPRHLVRRRGQEARLRCSPMKGHSHVYWYRQLPEEGLKFMVYLQKENIIDESGMPKERFSAEFPKEGPSILRIQQVVRGDSAAYFCASSPRQGAMNTEAFFGQGTRLTVV.

The chain joins TRBV28 to TRBJ2-7, with D possibly matching TRBD1 (5 bases). Germline CDR1 reads MDHEN; CDR2 reads SYDVKM. V lost 5 bases and J lost 4, with 12 bases in between. The CDR3 covers 13 residues. CDR3 protein: CASSRPDRYEQYF. The CDR3 coding sequence is TGTGCCAGCAGTCGCCCAGACAGATACGAGCAGTACTTC.

The V and J genes are TRBV7-3 and TRBJ2-7, with D perhaps matching TRBD2 (6 bases). V lost 1 base to trimming and J lost 2 bases, with 15 bases between them. Germline V lookup: CDR1 SGHTA, CDR2 FQGTGA. This CDR3 spans 16 amino acids. CDR3 in DNA: TGTGCCAGCAGCTTAATAGGAGGGGTCCCTACCTACGAGCAGTACTTC. Translating it yields CASSLIGGVPTYEQYF. Drawing the rest from reference TRBV7-3 and TRBJ2-7, the complete variable domain is GAGVSQTPSNKVTEKGKYVELRCDPISGHTALYWYRQSLGQGPEFLIYFQGTGAADDSGLPNDRFFAVRPEGSVSTLKIQRTERGDSAVYLCASSLIGGVPTYEQYFGPGTRLTVT.

The CDR3 spells CASSYRLRDNQPQHF. CDR3 nucleotides: TGTGCCAGCAGTTACAGGTTGCGGGACAATCAGCCCCAGCATTTT. The chain has TRBV6-6 and TRBJ1-5; D gene unclear. The CDR3 length is 15 residues. Trimming pared 2 bases from V and 3 bases from J, leaving 11 bases between. Germline CDR1 MNHNY, CDR2 SVGAGI (reference sequence).

The V and J genes are TRBV27 and TRBJ2-6; the D gene is possibly TRBD1 (6 bases). Germline V gives CDR1 MNHEY, CDR2 SMNVEV (reference sequence). V dropped 2 bases and J dropped 3 bases, with 8 bases sitting between them. The CDR3 runs 15 residues. CDR3 nucleotides: TGTGCCAGCAGTTTAAAGGGGGTTGGGGCCAACGTCCTGACTTTC. As protein: CASSLKGVGANVLTF. Variable domain in full (rest from reference TRBV27 and TRBJ2-6): EAQVTQNPRYLITVTGKKLTVTCSQNMNHEYMSWYRQDPGLGLRQIYYSMNVEVTDKGDVPEGYKVSRKEKRNFPLILESPSPNQTSLYFCASSLKGVGANVLTFGAGSRLTVL.

V gene TRBV20-1 combines with J gene TRBJ2-2, with D possibly matching TRBD2 (6 bases). Germline CDR1 and CDR2: DFQATT and SNEGSKA (reference sequence). The CDR3 sequence is 11 residues long. The V gene lost 5 bases and the J gene lost 5 bases, with 6 bases spanning the gap. CDR3 sequence reads: CSAGTTGELFF. In DNA, the CDR3 is TGCAGTGCTGGGACTACCGGGGAGCTGTTTTTT.

The rearrangement links TRBV2 to TRBJ2-6; D ambiguous. The CDR3 length is 14 residues. Germline V gene sequence: CDR1 SNHLY, CDR2 FYNNEI. V lost 7 bases and J lost 0, with 7 bases in between. CDR3 region: CASNQFSGANVLTF. The CDR3 coding sequence is TGTGCCAGCAATCAGTTCTCTGGGGCCAACGTCCTGACTTTC.

This rearrangement joins TRBV18 to TRBJ1-1; 8 bases align to TRBD1. Germline V gene data show CDR1 as KGHSH and CDR2 as LQKENI. The length of the CDR3 is 16 residues. J lost 1 base, V lost 0 bases, and 4 bases had no gene match. CDR3 DNA sequence: TGTGCCAGCTCACCACCGGTCAGGGGGCCGAACACTGAAGCTTTCTTT. Its translation is CASSPPVRGPNTEAFF.

This chain joins TRBV4-1 and TRBJ2-1, with a possible D match to TRBD1 (6 bases). Looked up from germline, CDR1 is MGHRA and CDR2 is YSYEKL. The CDR3 extends over 17 amino acids. V dropped 4 bases and J dropped 3 bases, with 19 bases sitting between them. The DNA for the CDR3 is TGCGCCAGCAGCCCTAACTCCGGGACACTTCGCTACAATGAGCAGTTCTTC. Translated: CASSPNSGTLRYNEQFF.

The J gene is TRBJ1-5, the V gene TRBV28, with D possibly TRBD1 on 5 matching bases. The CDR3 runs to 12 residues. V was shortened by 7 bases and J by 5 bases, with 9 bases between the two germline ends. The germline V gene encodes CDR1 MDHEN and CDR2 SYDVKM. CDR3 in DNA: TGTGCCAGCACCCCGGGGGATCAGCCCCAGCATTTT. Its protein product is CASTPGDQPQHF.

The chain has TRBV13 and TRBJ2-3; 9 bases line up with TRBD1. J was trimmed by 6 bases and V by 0 bases; bases with no gene match: 10. The CDR3 covers 17 residues. The germline V gene has CDR1 PRHDT and CDR2 FYEKMQ (reference sequence). CDR3 amino acids: CASSLGGTGPQWDTQYF. CDR3 DNA sequence: TGTGCCAGCAGCTTAGGAGGGACAGGGCCACAATGGGATACGCAGTATTTT.

Comment on this clone: At one boundary the junction diverges from the germline segment, which might be a read error. The chain recombines TRBV3-1 (or the pseudogene TRBV3-2) with TRBJ2-7; TRBD2 aligns across 7 bases. CDR3 length: 14 residues. Germline V lookup: CDR1 LGHDT, CDR2 YNNKEL (reference sequence). The CDR3 is CANSLREWAYEQYF. The CDR3 nucleotides are TGTGCCAACAGCCTGCGGGAGTGGGCCTACGAGCAGTACTTC.

The chain employs TRBV27 and TRBJ1-2; TRBD1 matches 8 bases. Germline loops: CDR1 MNHEY, CDR2 SMNVEV (reference sequence). The CDR3 is 17 residues long. J was trimmed by 0 bases and V by 0 bases; bases with no gene match: 6. The CDR3 DNA reads TGTGCCAGCAGTTTATCCCTCCAGGGGGCGGCTAACTATGGCTACACCTTC. Translation gives CASSLSLQGAANYGYTF.